This T cell receptor beta chain was sequenced during a study of response to subunit inactivated influenza vaccine (dated by TCRdb to the late 2010s). About the study as a whole: To follow how T cells responded to a trivalent subunit inactivated influenza vaccine, the researchers relied on deep quantitative profiling of the T cell receptor repertoire. On the study overall, not on this receptor specifically: The authors suggested that each seasonal influenza vaccination may recruit only a limited number of new T cells.

Of note for this clonotype: What antigen it recognizes has not been identified. No clone much larger than this one lies a single base away; base qualities are absent.

Library generation was performed with RT-PCR. Sequencing relied on an Illumina HiSeq 2500. The public reads were reprocessed in TCRdb via fastp at Q25 and MiXCR, keeping in-frame beta chains. Rows matching on CDR3 protein sequence are summarized as one entry with the most common DNA and genes. Recorded for this sample are about 520,000 distinct CDR3 sequences; around 7.9% of them occurred a single time. Approximately 14% of the sample lies in the top ten. The germline V gene supplies CDR1 MNHEY and CDR2 SVGEGT. The CDR3 measures 12 amino acids from cysteine to phenylalanine. The CDR3 DNA has 36 bases and is translated from base 1. V gives up 5 bases and J gives up 8 bases, and the segment between their germline ends measures 12 bases.

The sequences come from PBMCs from blood, collected less than 30 months after vaccination. This sequence was found in a man between 50 and 69 years old who received an inactivated influenza vaccine. Donor details come from another sample of the same person, matched by shared clones. The receptor chain draws on TRBV6-2 or TRBV6-3 and TRBJ1-1; no D gene can be assigned with confidence. CDR3 loop: CASSHGDLEAFF. The DNA sequence reads TGTGCCAGCAGTCACGGTGATTTGGAAGCTTTCTTT.